A single sample gave rise to the 21 T cell receptor beta chains below, sequenced in a study of blood T cells in healthy people across ages. Together with a sample-barcoded 5' primer, a J-beta primer mix was included in a second PCR lasting 7 to 11 cycles. TCRdb used MiXCR to reprocess the 5' RACE reads, holding one entry per CDR3 protein. The profile shows around 1,100,000 distinct CDR3 sequences, 30% to 40% of them singletons. Sequencing used blood. These receptors were obtained from a man aged 18 to 30 in good health.

The rearrangement links TRBV6-1 to TRBJ1-2; TRBD1 is a possible D gene (6 bases). Germline loops: CDR1 MNHNS, CDR2 SASEGT. V shed 7 bases and J shed 5 bases, with 17 bases lying between them. The CDR3 covers 14 residues. As DNA, the CDR3 is TGTGCCAGCAAATTGGACAGCGAGTTTTATGGCTACACCTTC. Translated: CASKLDSEFYGYTF.

This clonotype is a singleton in its sample. The J gene is TRBJ2-1, the V gene TRBV3-1, with D perhaps matching TRBD1 (5 bases). The CDR3 covers 15 residues. CDR1 is LGHDT, CDR2 YNNKEL, per germline (reference sequence). Trimming removed 4 bases at V and 10 bases at J, with 20 bases between. This chain's CDR3 is CASSPLAGEKGEQFF. The CDR3 nucleotides read TGTGCCAGCAGCCCTCTGGCAGGCGAAAAGGGGGAGCAGTTCTTC.

The V and J genes are TRBV4-2 and TRBJ2-2; D is undetermined. The length of the CDR3 is 15 residues. Germline V lookup: CDR1 LGHNA, CDR2 YNFKEQ. V was clipped by 7 bases and J by 1 base, with 13 bases between them. CDR3: CASNRDFMNTGELFF. CDR3 DNA sequence: TGTGCCAGCAACCGAGACTTTATGAACACCGGGGAGCTGTTTTTT.

The count of this clonotype is one. V gene TRBV5-4 combines with J gene TRBJ1-6, with D hard to call. The CDR3 runs 14 residues. Trimming pared 4 bases from V and 7 bases from J, leaving 12 bases between. Germline V gene lookup returns CDR1 SGHNT and CDR2 YYREEE (reference sequence). The CDR3 is CASSETDGNSPLHF. The CDR3 nucleotides read TGTGCCAGCAGCGAAACGGACGGGAATTCACCCCTCCACTTT.

Concerning this clonotype: The junction and the germline gene differ at one end; a read error may be behind it. The chain carries TRBV7-9 and TRBJ2-1; D call uncertain. This CDR3 has 13 residues. Germline V gene sequence: CDR1 SEHNR, CDR2 FQNEAQ (reference sequence). CDR3 bases: TGTACCAGCAGCTTAGTCCCAGACAATGAGCAGTTCTTC. Translation: CTSSLVPDNEQFF.

This rearrangement joins TRBV5-1 to TRBJ2-3; 7 positions agree with TRBD1. This CDR3 has 16 amino acids. Unmatched junction bases numbered 9, after V lost 0 bases and J lost 5 bases. The germline V gene has CDR1 SGHRS and CDR2 YFSETQ. The CDR3 here is CASSLGQGEGGDTQYF. CDR3 nucleotide sequence: TGCGCCAGCAGCTTGGGACAGGGTGAAGGTGGAGATACGCAGTATTTT.

There are a few counts of this clonotype. The V call is TRBV7-9, the J call TRBJ1-1, with D uncertain. The germline V gene has CDR1 SEHNR and CDR2 FQNEAQ (reference sequence). CDR3 length equals 14 residues. Trimming pared 1 base from V and 1 base from J, leaving 7 bases between. CDR3 sequence (DNA): TGTGCCAGCAGCTTAGAGTTGGAGAACACTGAAGCTTTCTTT. Translating it yields CASSLELENTEAFF.

This clonotype was seen a few times. The J gene is TRBJ2-1, the V gene TRBV27; 13 nucleotides agree with TRBD2. Germline V lookup: CDR1 MNHEY, CDR2 SMNVEV (reference sequence). The CDR3 runs 14 residues. Trimming removed 5 bases from V and 9 bases from J; junction bases left unmatched: 4. The DNA for the CDR3 is TGTGCCAGCAGTAGGACTAGCGGGGGCGGTGAGCAGTTCTTC. It translates to CASSRTSGGGEQFF.

The CDR3 region is CSARSTGKDQPQHF. DNA for the CDR3: TGCAGTGCTAGATCTACAGGTAAAGATCAGCCCCAGCATTTT. The J gene is TRBJ1-5, the V gene TRBV20-1, with D perhaps matching TRBD1 (5 bases). The CDR3 has 14 residues. V was cut by 2 bases and J by 5 bases, with 13 bases left in between. Germline V gives CDR1 DFQATT, CDR2 SNEGSKA (reference sequence).

The chain carries TRBV3-1 and TRBJ1-2; 7 bases line up with TRBD1. CDR3 size: 14 residues. J lost 3 bases, V lost 5 bases, and 6 bases had no gene match. Germline lookup yields CDR1 LGHDT and CDR2 YNNKEL (reference sequence). The DNA of the CDR3 is TGTGCCAGCAGCGGACAGGAGTCCTACTATGGCTACACCTTC. Its translation: CASSGQESYYGYTF.

The chain joins TRBV2 to TRBJ1-6, with 7 bases lining up with TRBD1. Germline V CDR1 and CDR2: SNHLY, FYNNEI. The CDR3 extends over 13 amino acids. The trim removed 11 bases at V and 10 bases at J, leaving 11 bases unmatched. The CDR3 DNA reads TGTGCCGGCCGAGCGCAGGGGGAATCACCCCTCCACTTT. It translates to CAGRAQGESPLHF.

In DNA form, the CDR3 reads TGCGCCAGCAGCCGTCACCCGGGACAGGGGAACAATGAGCAGTTCTTC. It is translated as CASSRHPGQGNNEQFF. The V and J genes are TRBV5-1 and TRBJ2-1, with TRBD1 identical over 10 bases. Germline-derived CDR1 and CDR2 are SGHRS and YFSETQ. This CDR3 has 16 amino acids. The V and J ends lost 4 bases and 5 bases, in that order; junction bases with no gene match: 9.

This clonotype was detected a few times. The V gene is TRBV24-1, the J gene TRBJ2-2, with TRBD2 matching 9 bases. Germline CDR1 reads KGHDR; CDR2 reads SFDVKD. The V and J ends lost 4 bases and 0 bases, in that order; junction bases with no gene match: 2. This CDR3 has 16 amino acids. The CDR3: CATSELAGANTGELFF. As DNA, the CDR3 is TGTGCCACCAGTGAATTAGCGGGGGCGAACACCGGGGAGCTGTTTTTT.

The chain is built from TRBV30 and TRBJ2-7, with D perhaps TRBD1 or TRBD2 (5 bases each). The germline V gene has CDR1 GTSNPN and CDR2 SVGIG (reference sequence). Trimming left V 7 bases short and J 3 bases short, with 13 bases between. This CDR3 region has 12 residues. The CDR3 spells CASLGANYEQYF. Here the CDR3 DNA reads TGTGCCTCCCTCGGGGCTAACTACGAGCAGTACTTC.

J is TRBJ2-2 and V is TRBV18; D gene ambiguous. V was pared by 3 bases and J by 6 bases, with 5 bases between. This CDR3 has 12 residues. Looked up from germline, CDR1 is KGHSH and CDR2 is LQKENI. The CDR3 DNA reads TGTGCCAGCTCACCGATTGCCGGGGAGCTGTTTTTT. It is translated as CASSPIAGELFF. Drawing the rest from reference TRBV18 and TRBJ2-2, the complete variable domain is NAGVMQNPRHLVRRRGQEARLRCSPMKGHSHVYWYRQLPEEGLKFMVYLQKENIIDESGMPKERFSAEFPKEGPSILRIQQVVRGDSAAYFCASSPIAGELFFGEGSRLTVL.

The table lists this clonotype with a few counts. V gene TRBV7-9 combines with J gene TRBJ1-6; weak D call: TRBD1 (5 bases). Trimming removed 4 bases from V and 7 bases from J, with 14 bases in between. The CDR3 loop spans 15 amino acids. From germline, CDR1 is SEHNR and CDR2 FQNEAQ (reference sequence). Here the CDR3 reads CASSSVGGLNSPLHF. CDR3 bases: TGTGCCAGCAGCTCCGTTGGGGGGTTGAATTCACCCCTCCACTTT.

The table lists this clonotype with a count of one. The chain links TRBV18 to TRBJ2-5; D is uncertain. Germline V gene sequence: CDR1 KGHSH, CDR2 LQKENI. V gave up 7 bases and J gave up 5 bases, with 8 bases separating them. This CDR3 contains 11 residues. CDR3: CASFGWETQYF. The CDR3 coding sequence is TGTGCCAGCTTTGGATGGGAGACCCAGTACTTC.

The gene calls are TRBV12-3 or TRBV12-4 and TRBJ1-5; D is uncertain. V shed 4 bases and J shed 9 bases, with 10 bases lying between them. This CDR3 is 12 amino acids long. CDR3 sequence reads: CASSSDFGPQHF. For the CDR3, the DNA is TGTGCCAGCAGTTCCGATTTTGGGCCCCAGCATTTT.

This clonotype was seen repeatedly, ten times or more. V gene TRBV10-3 combines with J gene TRBJ2-7; D is undetermined. In germline, CDR1 is ENHRY, CDR2 SYGVKD. This CDR3 has 14 residues. The V end lost 2 bases, the J end lost 1 base, and 9 bases lay between the germline ends. The CDR3 DNA reads TGTGCCATCAGTGAGCCAGGAGAATCCTACGAGCAGTACTTC. It codes for CAISEPGESYEQYF.

The rearrangement links TRBV7-9 to TRBJ1-1; no firm D call. The CDR3 contains 16 residues. V was pared by 5 bases and J by 7 bases, with 23 bases between. Germline V gene lookup returns CDR1 SEHNR and CDR2 FQNEAQ (reference sequence). CDR3 sequence: CASSPSGGSLGIEAFF. The CDR3 DNA sequence: TGTGCCAGCAGCCCTAGCGGTGGCAGTCTTGGGATTGAAGCTTTCTTT. Complete variable domain (other parts from reference TRBV7-9 and TRBJ1-1): DTGVSQNPRHKITKRGQNVTFRCDPISEHNRLYWYRQTLGQGPEFLTYFQNEAQLEKSRLLSDRFSAERPKGSFSTLEIQRTEQGDSAMYLCASSPSGGSLGIEAFFGQGTRLTVV.

Note on this clonotype: A much larger clonotype is one base distant, so this may be a read error. V gene TRBV20-1 combines with J gene TRBJ1-2; 7 bases map to TRBD1. V dropped 3 bases and J dropped 6; count of bases not matched to a gene: 10. CDR1 is DFQATT and CDR2 is SNEGSKA in the germline V gene (reference sequence). The CDR3 spans 14 residues. The CDR3 spells CSARGQGVLDGYTF. For the CDR3, the DNA is TGCAGTGCTAGGGGGCAGGGGGTGCTGGATGGCTACACCTTC.